Below, 23 T cell receptor beta chains from the same sample are listed, as sequenced in a study of CD4 T cells in relation to SARS-CoV-2 and coronaviruses. Some clones are missing from TCRdb's copy, which holds only in-frame ones; the method was immunoSEQ multiplex PCR. The table has about 20,000 clones, around 78% seen once. Before the COVID-19 pandemic, during about 2010-2019, CD4+ T cells were taken from unexposed donors. Isolation of CD4+ T cells took place after approximately 11 days in culture. No antigens are known for them. The specimen sequenced was CD4+ T cells from PBMCs, cultured in vitro. These receptors were collected from a human donor in good health.

In this sample, this clone turned up a few times. The genes are TRBV19 and TRBJ2-7; 9 nucleotides agree with TRBD1. Germline lookup yields CDR1 LNHDA and CDR2 SQIVND (reference sequence). The J segment lost 8 bases and the V segment lost 10 bases, leaving 12 bases of the junction unmatched. This CDR3 region has 13 residues. CDR3 in DNA: TGTGCCACCCGACAGGGGGTTGAAGGAAAGCAGTACTTC. Its translation is CATRQGVEGKQYF.

This clone was picked up a small number of times. The V gene is TRBV6-5, the J gene TRBJ2-5; TRBD2 matches 9 bases. Germline V gives CDR1 MNHEY, CDR2 SVGAGI. The CDR3 is 13 residues long. V was pared by 5 bases and J by 5 bases, with 3 bases of the junction left unmatched. The DNA of the CDR3 is TGTGCCAGCAGTCCTAGCGGGACGGAGACCCAGTACTTC. It is translated as CASSPSGTETQYF.

The chain is built from TRBV19 and TRBJ2-5; 9 bases agree with TRBD2. CDR1 LNHDA and CDR2 SQIVND come from the germline V gene (reference sequence). This CDR3 region has 15 residues. With V trimmed by 5 bases and J by 5 bases, 9 bases remained unmatched. The CDR3 reads CASSPWTSVEETQYF. CDR3 coding DNA: TGTGCCAGTAGTCCCTGGACTAGCGTGGAGGAGACCCAGTACTTC.

This clone was seen only a few times. The J gene is TRBJ2-1, the V gene TRBV7-7, with 11 bases identical to TRBD2. V shed 5 bases and J 2 bases; nucleotides not matched to a gene: 2. Germline V lookup: CDR1 SSHAT, CDR2 FNYEAQ (reference sequence). This CDR3 comprises 15 residues. The CDR3 nucleotides read TGTGCCAGCAGCGAGGGACTAGCGGCCTACAATGAGCAGTTCTTC. Translating it yields CASSEGLAAYNEQFF.

The chain links TRBV9 to TRBJ2-3, with D perhaps TRBD2 (5 bases). Trimming removed 0 bases at V and 5 bases at J, with 19 bases between. There are 17 residues in the CDR3. In germline, CDR1 is SGDLS, CDR2 YYNGEE. The CDR3, as DNA: TGTGCCAGCAGCGTAGAGGCTCCCTTACTAGAGATAGATACGCAGTATTTT. This sequence encodes CASSVEAPLLEIDTQYF.

The chain uses TRBV5-6 and TRBJ2-7; 11 bases are a match to TRBD2. Germline CDR1 is SGHDT and CDR2 is YYEEEE. This CDR3 has 18 amino acids. V lost 0 bases and J lost 3; bases outside the gene matches: 11. The CDR3 region is CASSLGRLAGGGLYEQYF. CDR3 DNA sequence: TGTGCCAGCAGCTTGGGTCGCCTAGCGGGAGGAGGACTCTACGAGCAGTACTTC.

J is TRBJ2-7 and V is TRBV19; D gene uncertain. Germline V gives CDR1 LNHDA, CDR2 SQIVND (reference sequence). CDR3 size: 14 residues. V lost 1 base, J lost 5 bases, and 12 bases lay in between. The CDR3 region is CASSIGPYLDEQYF. The CDR3, as DNA: TGTGCCAGTAGTATAGGTCCCTACCTAGACGAGCAGTACTTC.

This rearrangement joins TRBV7-9 to TRBJ1-3, with D unresolved. The CDR3 covers 14 residues. Germline-derived CDR1 and CDR2 are SEHNR and FQNEAQ (reference sequence). V was trimmed by 5 bases and J by 7 bases, leaving 15 bases between them. The CDR3 spells CASSVGTSANTIYF. As DNA, the CDR3 is TGTGCCAGCAGCGTGGGAACTTCGGCGAACACCATATATTTT.

This chain connects TRBV14 to TRBJ1-6; D might be TRBD1 (5 bases). Deletions cut 1 base from V and 7 bases from J, with 14 bases between. Germline-derived CDR1 and CDR2 are SGHDN and FVKESK. The CDR3 totals 16 residues. As DNA, the CDR3 is TGTGCCAGCAGCCAAGCCGCAGGGATTTTGAATTCACCCCTCCACTTT. Translating it yields CASSQAAGILNSPLHF.

This clone was seen only a few times. The chain employs TRBV19 and TRBJ1-6; no clear D. Per germline, CDR1 LNHDA and CDR2 SQIVND (reference sequence). This CDR3 spans 14 amino acids. With 7 bases removed from V and 10 bases from J, the gap between germline ends came to 17 bases. The CDR3 DNA reads as TGTGCCAGTACGGAGTTTGTGGGAGCGTCACCCCTCCACTTT. This sequence encodes CASTEFVGASPLHF.

CDR3 sequence reads: CASSAGQTSTVGQFF. The CDR3 DNA sequence: TGCGCCAGCAGCGCGGGACAGACTTCTACTGTCGGGCAGTTCTTC. The J gene is TRBJ2-1, the V gene TRBV5-1, with D perhaps matching TRBD1 (7 bases). The germline V gene encodes CDR1 SGHRS and CDR2 YFSETQ. There are 15 residues in the CDR3. The germline V and J ends were trimmed by 4 bases and 12 bases, with 23 bases remaining between them.

This chain connects TRBV3-1 (or the pseudogene TRBV3-2) to TRBJ2-1, with 7 positions matching TRBD1. CDR1 is LGHDT, CDR2 YNNKEL, per germline (reference sequence). The CDR3 spans 16 residues. V lost 3 bases and J lost 5; bases outside the gene matches: 10. CDR3 loop: CASSQGYRGSHNEQFF. In DNA form, the CDR3 reads TGTGCCAGCAGCCAGGGATACAGGGGTTCCCACAATGAGCAGTTCTTC.

The chain combines TRBV6-5 with TRBJ2-7, with TRBD1 matching over 10 bases. The CDR3 is 14 residues long. The germline gives CDR1 MNHEY, CDR2 SVGAGI. With 6 bases clipped from V and 2 bases from J, the junction kept 4 bases outside the gene matches. As DNA, the CDR3 is TGTGCCAGCAGACCGGGACAGGGGACCTACGAGCAGTACTTC. It encodes CASRPGQGTYEQYF.

The chain combines TRBV7-9 with TRBJ2-1, with a tentative D call TRBD1 (6 bases). Looked up from germline, CDR1 is SEHNR and CDR2 is FQNEAQ (reference sequence). The V end was cut by 5 bases, the J end by 4 bases, with 24 bases between. The CDR3 loop spans 18 amino acids. DNA for the CDR3: TGTGCCAGCAGCCTTGCACTCCTCAGGGGAGAGAGTTACAATGAGCAGTTCTTC. Translation gives CASSLALLRGESYNEQFF. Drawing the rest from reference TRBV7-9 and TRBJ2-1, the complete variable domain is DTGVSQNPRHKITKRGQNVTFRCDPISEHNRLYWYRQTLGQGPEFLTYFQNEAQLEKSRLLSDRFSAERPKGSFSTLEIQRTEQGDSAMYLCASSLALLRGESYNEQFFGPGTRLTVL.

This clone occurred once. The rearrangement joins TRBV18 to TRBJ2-5; the D gene is possibly TRBD1 (6 bases). The CDR3 runs 15 residues. The germline V gene has CDR1 KGHSH and CDR2 LQKENI. V gave up 3 bases and J gave up 4 bases, with 15 bases separating them. The chain's CDR3 is CASSPGQYTGETQYF. CDR3 coding DNA: TGTGCCAGCTCACCGGGACAATACACGGGAGAGACCCAGTACTTC.

J is TRBJ1-6 and V is TRBV10-2; D unresolved. In germline, CDR1 is WSHSY, CDR2 SAAADI. The V end was cut by 3 bases, the J end by 9 bases, with 12 bases between. The CDR3 is 14 residues long. The CDR3 protein is CASSETGWGSPLHF. CDR3 DNA: TGCGCCAGCAGTGAAACCGGTTGGGGTTCACCCCTCCACTTT.

The V call is TRBV18, the J call TRBJ1-2; D gene ambiguous. Germline V lookup: CDR1 KGHSH, CDR2 LQKENI. The CDR3 covers 13 residues. Trimming pared 3 bases from V and 6 bases from J, leaving 11 bases between. CDR3: CASSPALSDGYTF. CDR3 coding DNA: TGTGCCAGCTCACCTGCGCTTTCTGATGGCTACACCTTC. The variable domain in full, with the rest retrieved from reference TRBV18 and TRBJ1-2, is NAGVMQNPRHLVRRRGQEARLRCSPMKGHSHVYWYRQLPEEGLKFMVYLQKENIIDESGMPKERFSAEFPKEGPSILRIQQVVRGDSAAYFCASSPALSDGYTFGSGTRLTVV.

This chain links TRBV12-5 with TRBJ1-3; D unclear. Deletions cut 1 base from V and 4 bases from J, with 5 bases between. The V gene's germline CDR1 is LGHNT and CDR2 FRNRAP. The CDR3 sequence is 13 residues long. The CDR3 DNA reads TGTGCTAGTGGTTTGGGGGTCGGAAACACCATATATTTT. Translating it yields CASGLGVGNTIYF.

In this sample, this clone turned up once. The chain combines TRBV7-8 with TRBJ1-3; the match to TRBD1 covers 7 bases. The CDR3 extends over 16 amino acids. The germline CDR1 and CDR2 sequences are SGHVS and FQNEAQ. J lost 0 bases, V lost 5 bases, and 7 bases had no gene match. The CDR3 is CASSPGTASSGNTIYF. CDR3 nucleotide sequence: TGTGCCAGCAGCCCTGGGACAGCGAGCTCTGGAAACACCATATATTTT.

V usage is TRBV23-1 and J usage is TRBJ2-2; D assignment may be TRBD1 or TRBD2 (5 bases each). TRBV23-1 is an ORF, with its function uncertain. V was clipped by 0 bases and J by 2 bases, with 13 bases between them. The CDR3 spans 17 residues. CDR3 loop: CASSQSERGVNTGELFF. In DNA, the CDR3 is TGCGCCAGCAGTCAATCGGAGAGAGGGGTAAACACCGGGGAGCTGTTTTTT.

The chain employs TRBV30 and TRBJ2-1, with 8 bases identical to TRBD1. The V gene's germline CDR1 is GTSNPN and CDR2 SVGIG (reference sequence). The CDR3 is made up of 15 amino acids. V shed 8 bases, J shed 1 base, and the junction held 10 bases outside the gene matches. The CDR3 reads CASQSGTGSYNEQFF. CDR3 nucleotides: TGTGCCAGCCAGTCCGGGACAGGATCCTACAATGAGCAGTTCTTC.

This chain links TRBV5-4 with TRBJ2-2, with 9 nucleotides matching TRBD2. This CDR3 has 14 residues. Unmatched junction bases numbered 6, after V lost 1 base and J lost 11 bases. The germline CDR1 and CDR2 sequences are SGHNT and YYREEE (reference sequence). CDR3: CASSLPSGTGELFF. The CDR3 DNA sequence: TGTGCCAGCAGCTTGCCTAGCGGGACGGGAGAGCTGTTTTTT.

The rearrangement uses TRBV6-5 and TRBJ2-1; 11 nucleotides line up with TRBD2. CDR3 size: 15 residues. The trim removed 6 bases at V and 6 bases at J, leaving 7 bases unmatched. The germline V gene encodes CDR1 MNHEY and CDR2 SVGAGI. Written as DNA, the CDR3 is TGTGCCAGCAGACATATAGCGGGAGGGCCCAATGAGCAGTTCTTC. It yields the protein CASRHIAGGPNEQFF.